The TCR beta chain under discussion was sequenced for a study of cytomegalovirus exposure and HLA in healthy donors. General study points: By HLA locus, TCR association rates varied in a later analysis, with DRB1 showing the most and HLA-C the fewest. Associated with cytomegalovirus, according to the listing, were 150 to 200 TCR beta chains. In an earlier analysis, in 587 donors, most V segments appeared productive either ~87% or ~30% of the time.

The PCR made use of 60 Vbeta and 13 Jbeta primers. The method was immunoSEQ multiplex PCR; TCRdb's version includes in-frame clones alone and lacks a portion of them. The sample records about 180,000 clones, 82% being singletons. In regard to this clone: The antigen remains undetermined.

The CDR3 extends over 17 amino acids. Germline V lookup: CDR1 WSHSY, CDR2 SAAADI. With V trimmed by 2 bases and J by 4 bases, 8 bases remained unmatched. This chain links TRBV10-2 with TRBJ2-1; 10 bases agree with TRBD2. This receptor was identified in a man between 35 and 55 years old in good health and CMV-seronegative. Sequenced sample: PBMCs. The CDR3 region has the DNA TGCGCCAGCAGTGAGCAGCAGACTAGCGGGCTTTACAATGAGCAGTTCTTC. It translates to CASSEQQTSGLYNEQFF.